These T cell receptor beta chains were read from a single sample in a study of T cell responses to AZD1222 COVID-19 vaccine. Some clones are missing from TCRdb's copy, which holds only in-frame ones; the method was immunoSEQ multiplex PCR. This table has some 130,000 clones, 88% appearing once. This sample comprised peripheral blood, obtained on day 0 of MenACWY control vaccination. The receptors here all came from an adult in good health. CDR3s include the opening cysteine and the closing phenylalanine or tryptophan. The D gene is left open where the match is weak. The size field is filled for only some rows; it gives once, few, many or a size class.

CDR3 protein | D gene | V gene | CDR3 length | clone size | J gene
CAISGRDPSHQPQHF | NA | TRBV10-3 | 15 | NA | TRBJ1-5
CAWSVLASWTDTQYF | NA | TRBV30 | 15 | NA | TRBJ2-3
CASSLLSSVNQPQHF | NA | TRBV28 | 15 | NA | TRBJ1-5
CASSLSYRAKNYGYTF | NA | TRBV7-6 | 16 | NA | TRBJ1-2
CASRGTGLDIQYF | NA | TRBV2 | 13 | NA | TRBJ2-4
CATIPAPFYEQYF | NA | TRBV6-5 | 13 | NA | TRBJ2-7
CAAGGRGYTF | NA | TRBV28 | 10 | NA | TRBJ1-2
CASSLEGGNYEQYF | NA | TRBV5-1 | 14 | few | TRBJ2-7
CASSLDVREQFF | NA | TRBV7-2 | 12 | once | TRBJ2-1
CASSLWGGTGNQPQHF | TRBD1 | TRBV28 | 16 | NA | TRBJ1-5
CASRPAGHSTDTQYF | NA | TRBV11-2 | 15 | NA | TRBJ2-3
CASGRYEQYF | NA | TRBV28 | 10 | NA | TRBJ2-7
CASSPFDYGYTF | NA | TRBV19 | 12 | once | TRBJ1-2
CASSQSAGNQPQHF | NA | TRBV16 | 14 | NA | TRBJ1-5
CASSVAASPYEQYF | NA | TRBV9 | 14 | NA | TRBJ2-7
CATSGRTKDTQYF | NA | TRBV24-1 | 13 | NA | TRBJ2-3
CASSSRWRDNTGELFF | NA | TRBV11-2 | 16 | once | TRBJ2-2
CASSLRDRATDTQYF | TRBD1 | TRBV5-4 | 15 | once | TRBJ2-3
CASSQPGVSGANVLTF | NA | TRBV3-1/TRBV3-2 | 16 | NA | TRBJ2-6
CASSLVTETTYEQYF | NA | TRBV13 | 15 | NA | TRBJ2-7
CASSQDSYYGYTF | NA | TRBV3-1/TRBV3-2 | 13 | NA | TRBJ1-2
CASSRRGAEQYF | NA | TRBV3-1/TRBV3-2 | 12 | NA | TRBJ2-7
CASSKAGGWLARITGELFF | NA | TRBV21-1 | 19 | NA | TRBJ2-2
CASSLAGGPYEQYF | TRBD1 | TRBV10-1 | 14 | NA | TRBJ2-7
CASSQASGSSYEQYF | TRBD2 | TRBV3-1/TRBV3-2 | 15 | NA | TRBJ2-7
CASSLVSKGQGAVDTF | TRBD1 | TRBV5-1 | 16 | few | TRBJ1-2
CASRYGGNEQFF | NA | TRBV5-1 | 12 | once | TRBJ2-1
CASDSRLTYEQYF | NA | TRBV2 | 13 | NA | TRBJ2-7